This T cell receptor beta chain is from a study of cytomegalovirus exposure and HLA in healthy donors. Study summary: Samples from HLA-typed donors yielded around 79 million unique TCRs in an early data release.

Findings of the study overall: Diagnosis of cytomegalovirus status made by the classifier reportedly showed high specificity and sensitivity. Later analysis showed most CMV-associated TCR beta chains appearing HLA-restricted.

The CDR3 length is 19 residues. Germline V gene lookup returns CDR1 SGDLS and CDR2 YYNGEE. J lost 0 bases, V lost 4 bases, and 17 bases had no gene match. Vbeta (60) and Jbeta (13) primers were used in the PCR. Sequenced by immunoSEQ multiplex PCR; TCRdb stores in-frame clones only, minus some. The sample has 120,000 to 150,000 clones, over 75% seen once. For this clone: No antigen is known for it.

The rearrangement links TRBV9 to TRBJ2-3; 7 nucleotides line up with TRBD2. The sample was PBMCs. This receptor was identified in a woman aged 25 to 39 in good health and CMV-seronegative. The CDR3: CASSSSTGTMTLSTDTQYF. In nucleotides, the CDR3 is TGTGCCAGCAGCTCAAGCACCGGGACTATGACCCTTAGCACAGATACGCAGTATTTT.